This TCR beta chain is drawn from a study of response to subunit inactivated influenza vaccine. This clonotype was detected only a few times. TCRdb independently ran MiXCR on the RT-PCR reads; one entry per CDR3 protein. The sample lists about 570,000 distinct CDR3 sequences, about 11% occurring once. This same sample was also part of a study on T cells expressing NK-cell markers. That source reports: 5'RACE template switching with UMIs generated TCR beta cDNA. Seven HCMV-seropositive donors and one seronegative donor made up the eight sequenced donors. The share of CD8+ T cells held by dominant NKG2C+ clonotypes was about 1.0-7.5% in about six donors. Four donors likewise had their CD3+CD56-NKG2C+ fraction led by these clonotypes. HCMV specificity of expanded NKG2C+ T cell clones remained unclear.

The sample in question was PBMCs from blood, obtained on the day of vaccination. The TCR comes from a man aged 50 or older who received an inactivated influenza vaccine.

CDR3 DNA: TGTGCCAGCAGCCAGGGACAGCGTGGCTACGAGCAGTACTTC. Residues: CASSQGQRGYEQYF. The genes are TRBV12-3 or TRBV12-4 and TRBJ2-7; 7 bases match TRBD1. The ends lost 6 bases at V and 3 bases at J; junction bases unmatched: 8. The CDR3 extends over 14 amino acids.